The entry that follows covers one T cell receptor beta chain sequence. Its antigen is not known. Germline CDR1 reads MNHEY; CDR2 reads SMNVEV (reference sequence). The CDR3 length is 14 residues. V was shortened by 1 base and J by 3 bases, with 10 bases between the two germline ends. These data are taken from a study of T cell responses to AZD1222 COVID-19 vaccine. Study-level findings and limits: At baseline, just a handful of AZD1222 recipients tested seropositive. A mostly white British donor set with more females was recruited, and clonal diversity was possibly underestimated.

Sequenced by immunoSEQ multiplex PCR; TCRdb stores in-frame clones only, minus some. Counted here are approximately 140,000 clones, more than 75% occurring once; the ten biggest clones make up around 5%. The V gene is TRBV27, the J gene TRBJ2-7; TRBD2 might be the D (6 bases). The material sequenced was peripheral blood, taken on day 0 of AZD1222 vaccination. This clonotype originated in an adult in good health. CDR3 residues: CASSLWRESYEQYF. CDR3 bases: TGTGCCAGCAGTTTATGGCGGGAAAGCTACGAGCAGTACTTC.